Detailed here is one T cell receptor beta chain. Its antigen remains unknown. Per the germline V gene, CDR1 is SNHLY and CDR2 is FYNNEI. V shed 5 bases and J 0 bases; nucleotides not matched to a gene: 5. The CDR3 has 15 residues. These data originate in a study of cytomegalovirus exposure and HLA in healthy donors. Study results and limitations: The analysis excluded some indistinguishable V segments, including TRBV6-2 and TRBV6-3. Across donors, presence/absence analyses took sequencing depth to be roughly uniform. A prior analysis recorded that most TCR beta V segments were productive about 87% or about 30% of the time.

Donors consisted of healthy bone marrow donors. PCR primers comprised 60 Vbeta and 13 Jbeta primers. Data came from immunoSEQ multiplex PCR; TCRdb stores just in-frame clones and leaves some out. The sample consists of tens of thousands of clones, about four fifths of them appearing once. V usage is TRBV2 and J usage is TRBJ2-3, with 7 bases matching TRBD2. The sequence was obtained from a man aged 18 to 35 in good health and CMV-seronegative. Sequencing was carried out using PBMCs. In nucleotides, the CDR3 is TGTGCCAGCAGTCCTAGCGGAATTAGCACAGATACGCAGTATTTT. Translated: CASSPSGISTDTQYF.